One and the same sample provided the 21 T cell receptor beta chains below, sequenced in a study of T-cell memory formation after mild COVID-19. TCRdb re-derived calls from the 5' RACE reads in MiXCR, one entry per CDR3 protein. The sample carries under 450,000 distinct CDR3 sequences, 20% to 25% recorded once. Specimen: PBMCs or a T cell subset sorted from them (not recorded which). The receptors were gathered from an adult woman who had mild COVID-19 (a few samples of this study predate the infection). Cell type and time point are not known.

This clonotype was detected only a few times. The CDR3 is CSASGTSGSQYNEQFF. The CDR3 region has the DNA TGCAGTGCTTCCGGGACTAGCGGGAGCCAATACAATGAGCAGTTCTTC. The chain combines TRBV20-1 with TRBJ2-1; the match to TRBD2 covers 14 bases. Germline CDR1 is DFQATT and CDR2 is SNEGSKA (reference sequence). The V segment lost 5 bases and the J segment 4 bases; nucleotides outside the gene matches: 7. CDR3 length equals 16 residues.

CDR3 DNA: TGTGCCAGCAGCAAAACTTGGACGGCAAACACTGAAGCTTTCTTT. Protein: CASSKTWTANTEAFF. V and J are TRBV6-5 and TRBJ1-1; D gene ambiguous. The CDR3 runs 15 residues. V was pared by 6 bases and J by 2 bases, with 16 bases between. In germline, CDR1 is MNHEY, CDR2 SVGAGI.

This clonotype was seen more than once but under ten times. The chain couples TRBV5-5 to TRBJ2-1; 7 positions agree with TRBD1. This CDR3 has 20 residues. V trimming: 0 bases; J trimming: 0 bases; junction bases outside the gene matches: 15. CDR1 is SGHKS, CDR2 YYEKEE, per germline (reference sequence). The chain's CDR3 is CASSLASAQGFNRSYNEQFF. As DNA, the CDR3 is TGTGCCAGCAGCTTGGCCTCGGCACAGGGGTTCAATCGCTCCTACAATGAGCAGTTCTTC.

The chain uses TRBV24-1 and TRBJ2-2; D is perhaps TRBD1 (5 bases). The CDR3 spans 15 residues. Germline loops: CDR1 KGHDR, CDR2 SFDVKD. Trimming pared 4 bases from V and 6 bases from J, leaving 14 bases between. In DNA form, the CDR3 reads TGTGCCACCAGTGAGGGGTCGCAGGGCCCCGGGGAGCTGTTTTTT. It encodes CATSEGSQGPGELFF.

This clonotype was observed a handful of times. This sequence joins TRBV7-6 and TRBJ1-6; D not resolved. The CDR3 totals 15 residues. Germline V CDR1 and CDR2: SGHVS, FNYEAQ. V lost 6 bases and J lost 5, with 14 bases in between. The CDR3 here is CASRLNMADNSPLHF. The DNA of the CDR3 is TGTGCCAGCAGGTTAAACATGGCCGATAATTCACCCCTCCACTTT. Full variable domain (remainder filled in from reference TRBV7-6 and TRBJ1-6): GAGVSQSPRYKVTKRGQDVALRCDPISGHVSLYWYRQALGQGPEFLTYFNYEAQQDKSGLPNDRFSAERPEGSISTLTIQRTEQRDSAMYRCASRLNMADNSPLHFGNGTRLTVT.

The gene calls are TRBV4-3 and TRBJ2-3; TRBD1 agrees at 9 bases. The CDR3 extends over 17 amino acids. The germline V gene has CDR1 LGHNA and CDR2 YSLEER. V lost 2 bases and J lost 3; bases outside the gene matches: 9. The CDR3 here is CASSQISSGTGTDTQYF. CDR3 in DNA: TGCGCCAGCAGCCAAATCTCCTCCGGGACAGGGACAGATACGCAGTATTTT.

For the CDR3, the DNA is TGTGCCACCAGCAGAGACAGGGGGCAATACAATGAGCAGTTCTTC. Translating it yields CATSRDRGQYNEQFF. V is TRBV15 and J is TRBJ2-1, with 8 nucleotides matching TRBD1. Trimming cost V 0 bases and J 4 bases; bases outside gene matches: 2. The germline V gene encodes CDR1 LNHNV and CDR2 YYDKDF (reference sequence). The CDR3 has 15 residues.

The chain combines TRBV7-2 with TRBJ2-7, with 7 nucleotides matching TRBD2. The CDR3 extends over 14 amino acids. V shed 4 bases, J shed 2 bases, and the junction held 5 bases outside the gene matches. The germline CDR1 and CDR2 sequences are SGHTA and FQGNSA. The CDR3 protein is CASSSTSVTYEQYF. Written as DNA, the CDR3 is TGTGCCAGCAGCTCCACTAGCGTCACCTACGAGCAGTACTTC.

The V gene is TRBV5-6, the J gene TRBJ1-2; the match to TRBD1 covers 12 bases. Germline lookup yields CDR1 SGHDT and CDR2 YYEEEE. The V segment lost 4 bases and the J segment 5 bases; nucleotides outside the gene matches: 6. The CDR3 totals 15 residues. CDR3 nucleotides: TGTGCCAGCAGCGGATCGGGACAGGGGGCATATGGCTACACCTTC. Translated: CASSGSGQGAYGYTF. The full variable domain, completed using reference TRBV5-6 and TRBJ1-2, is DAGVTQSPTHLIKTRGQQVTLRCSPKSGHDTVSWYQQALGQGPQFIFQYYEEEERQRGNFPDRFSGHQFPNYSSELNVNALLLGDSALYLCASSGSGQGAYGYTFGSGTRLTVV.

V gene TRBV27 combines with J gene TRBJ2-3, with D possibly TRBD2 on 7 matching bases. The germline CDR1 and CDR2 sequences are MNHEY and SMNVEV (reference sequence). The CDR3 length is 17 residues. V was shortened by 1 base and J by 6 bases, with 20 bases between the two germline ends. The CDR3 sequence: CASSLFLRRGLTDTQYF. The CDR3 DNA reads TGTGCCAGCAGTTTATTTCTGAGGCGGGGGCTTACCGATACGCAGTATTTT.

This clonotype has ten or more counts. The DNA of the CDR3 is TGCAGTGCCCCCTTGGGGGGCGGGGATACGCAGTATTTT. Protein sequence: CSAPLGGGDTQYF. The rearrangement links TRBV20-1 to TRBJ2-3; D tentatively fits TRBD1 or TRBD2 (6 bases each). The germline V gene encodes CDR1 DFQATT and CDR2 SNEGSKA (reference sequence). CDR3 size: 13 residues. Trimming left V 6 bases short and J 6 bases short, with 16 bases between.

This clonotype was observed a handful of times. The J gene is TRBJ1-2, the V gene TRBV10-2, with D unresolved. The CDR3 is made up of 17 amino acids. The V end was cut by 5 bases, the J end by 8 bases, with 27 bases between. Germline V gene sequence: CDR1 WSHSY, CDR2 SAAADI. This chain's CDR3 is CASSWAVANGGQVGYTF. CDR3 sequence (DNA): TGCGCCAGCAGTTGGGCCGTCGCGAACGGAGGTCAAGTAGGCTACACCTTC.

V is TRBV3-1 and J is TRBJ2-7; D unresolved. This CDR3 has 13 amino acids. V shed 0 bases and J shed 5 bases, with 8 bases lying between them. Per germline, CDR1 LGHDT and CDR2 YNNKEL (reference sequence). In DNA form, the CDR3 reads TGTGCCAGCAGCCAAGATCCCCCTGACGAGCAGTACTTC. Amino acid sequence: CASSQDPPDEQYF.

The rearrangement uses TRBV6-5 and TRBJ1-3; TRBD1 is a possible D gene (5 bases). CDR1 is MNHEY and CDR2 is SVGAGI in the germline V gene. Trimming left V 5 bases short and J 0 bases short, with 17 bases between. The CDR3 is 17 amino acids. CDR3: CASSPHGDRRSGNTIYF. The CDR3 DNA follows: TGTGCCAGCAGTCCGCACGGGGACCGCCGCTCTGGAAACACCATATATTTT.

The chain employs TRBV2 and TRBJ1-3; the D gene is possibly TRBD1 (5 bases). This CDR3 spans 16 amino acids. In germline, CDR1 is SNHLY, CDR2 FYNNEI. V was trimmed by 4 bases and J by 0 bases, leaving 13 bases between them. The CDR3 region has the DNA TGTGCCAGCAGTGTCTACCGGGGCAGCTCTGGAAACACCATATATTTT. It yields the protein CASSVYRGSSGNTIYF. Together with reference TRBV2 and TRBJ1-3, the CDR3 gives the full variable domain: EPEVTQTPSHQVTQMGQEVILRCVPISNHLYFYWYRQILGQKVEFLVSFYNNEISEKSEIFDDQFSVERPDGSNFTLKIRSTKLEDSAMYFCASSVYRGSSGNTIYFGEGSWLTVV.

V and J are TRBV14 and TRBJ2-1; 11 bases align to TRBD2. The V gene end was trimmed by 4 bases and the J gene end by 5 bases; junction bases not matched to a gene: 4. Germline V CDR1 and CDR2: SGHDN, FVKESK. The CDR3 totals 15 residues. The DNA of the CDR3 is TGTGCCAGCAGCCCCAGACTAGCGGGAAACAATGAGCAGTTCTTC. As protein: CASSPRLAGNNEQFF.

This clonotype occurred a few times. This chain uses TRBV18 with TRBJ1-6; 7 nucleotides match TRBD1. The CDR3 has 15 amino acids. Trimming at V came to 6 bases and at J to 2 bases, leaving 4 bases not matched to a gene. The germline gives CDR1 KGHSH, CDR2 LQKENI. The CDR3 sequence: CASSRTGPYNSPLHF. CDR3 bases: TGTGCCAGCTCTAGGACAGGTCCCTATAATTCACCCCTCCACTTT. Supplemented by reference TRBV18 and TRBJ1-6, the full variable domain reads NAGVMQNPRHLVRRRGQEARLRCSPMKGHSHVYWYRQLPEEGLKFMVYLQKENIIDESGMPKERFSAEFPKEGPSILRIQQVVRGDSAAYFCASSRTGPYNSPLHFGNGTRLTVT.

The CDR3 nucleotides read TGTGCCAGCAGTCCTTCGACAGACGAGCAGTACTTC. Protein product: CASSPSTDEQYF. V is TRBV2 and J is TRBJ2-7, with TRBD1 as a possible D gene (5 bases). CDR1 and CDR2 from the germline V gene are SNHLY and FYNNEI. The length of the CDR3 is 12 residues. V dropped 5 bases and J dropped 5 bases, with 10 bases sitting between them.

This clonotype has more than one count but fewer than ten. The V and J genes are TRBV5-1 and TRBJ1-4; no reliable D call. The germline V gene has CDR1 SGHRS and CDR2 YFSETQ. There are 15 residues in the CDR3. The germline V and J ends were trimmed by 7 bases and 0 bases, with 13 bases remaining between them. The CDR3: CASPPPGATNEKLFF. The CDR3 DNA reads as TGCGCCAGCCCCCCTCCCGGAGCAACTAATGAAAAACTGTTTTTT.

The chain uses TRBV4-3 and TRBJ2-1; tentatively, D is TRBD2 (6 bases). CDR1 is LGHNA, CDR2 YSLEER, per germline. The CDR3 is 18 amino acids. V was pared by 0 bases and J by 1 base, with 16 bases between. The CDR3 here is CASSQDETIAASYNEQFF. The CDR3 bases are TGCGCCAGCAGCCAAGACGAAACTATAGCGGCTTCCTACAATGAGCAGTTCTTC.

CDR3: CASSYGRGNTEAFF. The CDR3 coding sequence is TGTGCCAGCAGTTACGGCAGGGGGAACACTGAAGCTTTCTTT. The V call is TRBV6-2 or TRBV6-3, the J call TRBJ1-1; D perhaps matches TRBD1 (6 bases). The V gene's germline CDR1 is MNHEY and CDR2 SVGEGT. V was shortened by 2 bases and J by 1 base, with 8 bases between the two germline ends. The CDR3 spans 14 residues.